The T cell receptor (beta chain) described here comes from a study of blood T cell repertoires in COVID-19. Study summary: Both acute and convalescent COVID-19 samples were obtained from the United States, Italy and Spain. Sample material is recorded as cDNA or gDNA derived from T cells, B-cell-depleted T cells, or PBMCs.

Original data processing: Reference gene primer amplification yielded estimated nucleated cell counts. Only in-frame clones appear in the TCRdb table, and some are missing; sequencing was by immunoSEQ multiplex PCR. V and J calls and clone size are given by that table; D and trimming were obtained from the DNA. The sample has about 300,000 clones, around 90% seen once. Trimming pared 3 bases from V and 3 bases from J, leaving 8 bases between. This CDR3 has 13 amino acids. CDR1 and CDR2 (germline): KGHSH, LQKENI. This clone was found a few times. This sequence joins TRBV18 and TRBJ1-1; possible D gene TRBD1, 6 bases. The sample comprised peripheral blood. This clonotype originated in a young man with active or convalescent COVID-19. CDR3 bases: TGTGCCAGCTCACCCAGACAGGACACTGAAGCTTTCTTT. The encoded protein is CASSPRQDTEAFF. Full variable domain (missing parts from reference TRBV18 and TRBJ1-1): NAGVMQNPRHLVRRRGQEARLRCSPMKGHSHVYWYRQLPEEGLKFMVYLQKENIIDESGMPKERFSAEFPKEGPSILRIQQVVRGDSAAYFCASSPRQDTEAFFGQGTRLTVV.